Each of the 16 T cell receptor beta chains below was sequenced from the same sample in a study of cytomegalovirus exposure and HLA in healthy donors. 13 Jbeta primers and 60 Vbeta primers were used for the PCR. The assay was immunoSEQ multiplex PCR, and TCRdb's table has in-frame clones only and misses some. The sample's table shows approximately 76,000 clones. The sequencing input was PBMCs. These TCRs come from a man aged 18 to 29 in good health and CMV-seropositive.

This chain uses TRBV18 with TRBJ1-5; 9 bases are a match to TRBD1. Looked up from germline, CDR1 is KGHSH and CDR2 is LQKENI. The CDR3 extends over 15 amino acids. The J segment lost 0 bases and the V segment lost 4 bases, leaving 1 base of the junction unmatched. CDR3 in DNA: TGTGCCAGCTCACGGGGACAGGGTAGCAATCAGCCCCAGCATTTT. Translated, it gives CASSRGQGSNQPQHF.

The chain combines TRBV5-1 with TRBJ2-5, with 7 bases fitting TRBD1. Germline V gene sequence: CDR1 SGHRS, CDR2 YFSETQ. The J segment lost 1 base and the V segment lost 2 bases, leaving 8 bases of the junction unmatched. CDR3 length: 16 residues. The CDR3 DNA is TGCGCCAGCAGCTTCCCCAGGGGGTCCTCCCAAGAGACCCAGTACTTC. Amino acids: CASSFPRGSSQETQYF.

The chain combines TRBV9 with TRBJ2-7; TRBD2 matches at 11 bases. Trimming at V came to 0 bases and at J to 11 bases, leaving 7 bases not matched to a gene. The CDR3 has 14 amino acids. CDR1 SGDLS and CDR2 YYNGEE come from the germline V gene. The CDR3, as DNA: TGTGCCAGCAGCGTAGGGGGGACTAGCGGAACGAAGTACTTC. It translates to CASSVGGTSGTKYF.

This chain connects TRBV5-6 to TRBJ2-7, with D possibly being TRBD1 (5 bases). The CDR3 contains 14 residues. Germline V gene data show CDR1 as SGHDT and CDR2 as YYEEEE. The V and J ends lost 2 bases and 7 bases respectively, with 16 bases between them. The CDR3 nucleotides read TGTGCCAGCAGCTTTCAAGACAGCCCGGTGGAGCAGTACTTC. It codes for CASSFQDSPVEQYF. The whole variable domain, remainder taken from reference TRBV5-6 and TRBJ2-7, is DAGVTQSPTHLIKTRGQQVTLRCSPKSGHDTVSWYQQALGQGPQFIFQYYEEEERQRGNFPDRFSGHQFPNYSSELNVNALLLGDSALYLCASSFQDSPVEQYFGPGTRLTVT.

The chain employs TRBV30 and TRBJ1-2; TRBD1 is a possible D gene (6 bases). Germline lookup yields CDR1 GTSNPN and CDR2 SVGIG (reference sequence). The V end was cut by 2 bases, the J end by 9 bases, with 13 bases between. The CDR3 spans 12 residues. In nucleotides, the CDR3 is TGTGCCTGGAGTATTCACAGGGCAAGCTACACCTTC. This codes for CAWSIHRASYTF.

The chain joins TRBV27 to TRBJ1-2; D is possibly TRBD1 (5 bases). Looked up from germline, CDR1 is MNHEY and CDR2 is SMNVEV (reference sequence). With 2 bases removed from V and 3 bases from J, the gap between germline ends came to 10 bases. The length of the CDR3 is 14 residues. The CDR3: CASSLTGRDYGYTF. The CDR3 nucleotides read TGTGCCAGCAGTTTAACAGGACGGGACTATGGCTACACCTTC.

The gene calls are TRBV4-1 and TRBJ2-7; 8 bases map to TRBD2. The germline gives CDR1 MGHRA, CDR2 YSYEKL. Unmatched junction bases numbered 10, after V lost 1 base and J lost 2 bases. The CDR3 runs 17 residues. The chain's CDR3 is CASSQADVAGGAYEQYF. CDR3 bases: TGCGCCAGCAGCCAAGCTGATGTTGCGGGAGGAGCCTACGAGCAGTACTTC.

Comments on this clone: One end of the junction does not line up with germline, which may come from a read error. This sequence joins TRBV7-7 and TRBJ2-2, with 8 bases that match TRBD2. The CDR3 is 18 residues long. CDR1 is SSHAT and CDR2 is FNYEAQ in the germline V gene (reference sequence). CDR3: CASSLVVGGGTNTGELFF. CDR3 nucleotide sequence: TGTGCTAGCAGCTTAGTTGTCGGCGGGGGGACGAACACCGGGGAGCTGTTTTTT.

This chain joins TRBV7-2 and TRBJ2-5; TRBD1 is a possible D gene (5 bases). Trimming took 1 base from V and 2 from J, leaving 17 bases between them. Germline V CDR1 and CDR2: SGHTA, FQGNSA. This CDR3 has 17 residues. CDR3 DNA: TGTGCCAGCAGCTTAGTTTGGACACCAATGATTCAAGAGACCCAGTACTTC. Its protein product is CASSLVWTPMIQETQYF.

The chain has TRBV11-3 and TRBJ1-1; D unclear. CDR3 size: 13 residues. Germline CDR1 SGHNT, CDR2 YENEEA. Trimming left V 5 bases short and J 0 bases short, with 7 bases between. The chain's CDR3 is CASSITLNTEAFF. The CDR3 coding sequence is TGTGCCAGCAGCATTACACTGAACACTGAAGCTTTCTTT.

The chain uses TRBV11-3 and TRBJ2-7; TRBD1 aligns across 8 bases. Unmatched junction bases numbered 3, after V lost 3 bases and J lost 5 bases. CDR1 is SGHNT, CDR2 YENEEA, per germline. This CDR3 is built from 13 residues. DNA of the CDR3: TGTGCCAGCAGCTTCGACAGGGGCAACGAGCAGTACTTC. This gives the protein CASSFDRGNEQYF.

The rearrangement joins TRBV6-5 to TRBJ2-1; D perhaps matches TRBD1 (6 bases). Trimming took off 2 bases at V and 13 bases at J, with 21 bases between the two ends. Per the germline V gene, CDR1 is MNHEY and CDR2 is SVGAGI. The CDR3 loop spans 15 amino acids. Written as DNA, the CDR3 is TGTGCCAGCAGTTACGATTCACAGGGCTACTCCACCCAGTTCTTC. Translation gives CASSYDSQGYSTQFF.

The rearrangement uses TRBV9 and TRBJ2-1, with no clear D. With 0 bases removed from V and 4 bases from J, the gap between germline ends came to 11 bases. This CDR3 spans 15 amino acids. Germline loops: CDR1 SGDLS, CDR2 YYNGEE. This chain's CDR3 is CASSVGRLGYNEQFF. CDR3 DNA: TGTGCCAGCAGCGTAGGACGACTCGGGTACAATGAGCAGTTCTTC.

J is TRBJ2-5 and V is TRBV28, with TRBD2 as a possible D gene (6 bases). The CDR3 extends over 14 amino acids. CDR1 is MDHEN, CDR2 SYDVKM, per germline. V shed 1 base and J shed 5 bases, with 11 bases lying between them. The chain's CDR3 is CASSLLTRGETQYF. DNA for the CDR3: TGTGCCAGCAGTTTATTGACTAGAGGGGAGACCCAGTACTTC.

This rearrangement joins TRBV11-3 to TRBJ2-7, with TRBD1 matching 8 bases. V shed 5 bases and J 3 bases; nucleotides not matched to a gene: 9. The CDR3 totals 15 residues. Germline V gives CDR1 SGHNT, CDR2 YENEEA. This chain's CDR3 is CASSPGTGLIYEQYF. In DNA form, the CDR3 reads TGTGCCAGCAGCCCCGGGACAGGATTGATCTACGAGCAGTACTTC.

The chain uses TRBV20-1 and TRBJ1-2, with 7 nucleotides matching TRBD1. CDR3 length: 11 residues. V was clipped by 1 base and J by 8 bases; unmatched bases: 1. Germline values: CDR1 DFQATT, CDR2 SNEGSKA (reference sequence). CDR3 DNA: TGCAGTGCTAGAGGACAGGGCGGCTACACCTTC. Translating it yields CSARGQGGYTF.